A single sample is the source of the 23 T cell receptor beta chains below, sequenced in a study of blood T cell repertoires in COVID-19 (TCRdb year 2020). Library preparation employed the immunoSEQ multiplex PCR assay. In its TCRdb copy, this immuneACCESS table keeps in-frame sequences only and misses some clones. Where compared with another copy, unresolved V genes explain less than half of these, and the others have no known cause. Across this sample there are around 280,000 clones, with about 90% seen only once. Of the sample, over 2% falls within the top ten clones. Sequenced sample: peripheral blood. These receptors originate from a woman in her forties or fifties who had recovered from COVID-19.

This rearrangement joins TRBV12-5 to TRBJ2-1, with 11 positions matching TRBD2. The germline gives CDR1 LGHNT, CDR2 FRNRAP. With 8 bases clipped from V and 0 bases from J, the junction kept 3 bases outside the gene matches. The CDR3 extends over 15 amino acids. CDR3 protein: CASTSGGSSYNEQFF. Written as DNA, the CDR3 is TGTGCTAGTACTAGCGGGGGCAGCTCCTACAATGAGCAGTTCTTC.

The V call is TRBV12-5, the J call TRBJ1-2, with D possibly matching TRBD1 (5 bases). The CDR3 has 14 amino acids. V lost 1 base and J lost 4, with 10 bases in between. The germline V gene encodes CDR1 LGHNT and CDR2 FRNRAP. Here the CDR3 DNA reads TGTGCTAGTGGTTTGGAGGGGTCCTCCTATGGCTACACCTTC. This translates into CASGLEGSSYGYTF.

V is TRBV27 and J is TRBJ1-3; D ambiguous. Deletions cut 4 bases from V and 2 bases from J, with 9 bases between. The CDR3 extends over 14 amino acids. Germline V gives CDR1 MNHEY, CDR2 SMNVEV (reference sequence). CDR3 DNA sequence: TGTGCCAGCAGTTACACAGCCACTGGAAACACCATATATTTT. This encodes CASSYTATGNTIYF.

The sample holds a few counts of this clone. Within the sample, other DNA sequences also encode this same CDR3. V is TRBV3-1 (or the pseudogene TRBV3-2) and J is TRBJ1-2; 10 nucleotides align to TRBD1. This CDR3 is built from 13 residues. Trimming took 3 bases from V and 5 from J; bases not matched to a gene: 0. Germline values: CDR1 LGHDT, CDR2 YNNKEL (reference sequence). CDR3 DNA: TGTGCCAGCAGCCAGGGACAGGGGTATGGCTACACCTTC. It yields the protein CASSQGQGYGYTF.

The chain has TRBV7-9 and TRBJ1-6; no firm D call. The germline V gene encodes CDR1 SEHNR and CDR2 FQNEAQ (reference sequence). The V and J ends lost 5 bases and 5 bases respectively, with 7 bases between them. The CDR3 length is 13 residues. The CDR3 region has the DNA TGTGCCAGCAGCCAAGCTCATAATTCACCCCTCCACTTT. Translating it yields CASSQAHNSPLHF.

This rearrangement joins TRBV11-2 to TRBJ2-2, with D possibly being TRBD1 (6 bases). In germline, CDR1 is SGHAT, CDR2 FQNNGV. The length of the CDR3 is 16 residues. V lost 5 bases and J 0 bases, leaving 13 bases between the germline ends. CDR3 loop: CASSPWTVTNTGELFF. CDR3 coding DNA: TGTGCCAGCAGCCCGTGGACAGTCACGAACACCGGGGAGCTGTTTTTT.

This chain connects TRBV30 to TRBJ2-7; D unresolved. Germline V gene lookup returns CDR1 GTSNPN and CDR2 SVGIG (reference sequence). Between the trimmed V and J ends, which lost 4 bases and 5 bases, there was a span of 9 bases. The CDR3 is 11 residues long. This CDR3 is CAWTHGHEQYF. In nucleotides, the CDR3 is TGTGCCTGGACCCATGGCCACGAGCAGTACTTC.

This chain links TRBV18 with TRBJ1-1; D perhaps matches TRBD1 (5 bases). CDR1 and CDR2 from the germline V gene are KGHSH and LQKENI. V dropped 4 bases and J dropped 1 base, with 13 bases sitting between them. The CDR3 length is 15 residues. In nucleotides, the CDR3 is TGTGCCAGCTCACGTGGACGCCAGGGGAACACTGAAGCTTTCTTT. The encoded protein is CASSRGRQGNTEAFF.

The J gene is TRBJ1-2, the V gene TRBV5-4; 8 bases match TRBD1. V lost 2 bases, J lost 2 bases, and 2 bases stayed unmatched. The CDR3 runs 14 residues. CDR1 is SGHNT and CDR2 is YYREEE in the germline V gene (reference sequence). CDR3 region: CASSFPGGNYGYTF. The CDR3 DNA sequence: TGTGCCAGCAGCTTCCCAGGGGGCAACTATGGCTACACCTTC.

The gene calls are TRBV6-6 and TRBJ2-7; a weak D match, TRBD2 (7 bases). The V end lost 5 bases, the J end lost 0 bases, and 20 bases lay between the germline ends. This CDR3 has 17 amino acids. The germline V gene has CDR1 MNHNY and CDR2 SVGAGI (reference sequence). CDR3 in DNA: TGTGCCAGCAGTCCCCCCTGGGGGGGCCACAGCTCCTACGAGCAGTACTTC. It codes for CASSPPWGGHSSYEQYF.

J is TRBJ1-2 and V is TRBV7-3, with 7 bases that match TRBD1. The CDR3 is 13 amino acids. The junction had 8 bases not matched to a gene; V was cut back by 5 bases and J by 8 bases. CDR1 and CDR2 (germline): SGHTA, FQGTGA. CDR3 protein: CASSQRQGSGYTF. In DNA form, the CDR3 reads TGTGCCAGCAGCCAGAGACAGGGTTCAGGCTACACCTTC.

The V gene is TRBV6-2 or TRBV6-3, the J gene TRBJ2-7; 7 bases are a match to TRBD1. Germline V CDR1 and CDR2: MNHEY, SVGEGT. The CDR3 spans 12 residues. The trim removed 6 bases at V and 12 bases at J, leaving 11 bases unmatched. The CDR3 reads CASSRDRVGRYF. The CDR3 bases are TGTGCCAGCAGCCGCGACAGGGTTGGGCGGTACTTC.

The chain joins TRBV9 to TRBJ2-5; D perhaps matches TRBD2 (5 bases). This CDR3 region has 14 residues. Germline loops: CDR1 SGDLS, CDR2 YYNGEE. Trimming cost V 3 bases and J 5 bases, with 14 bases left between them. The DNA of the CDR3 is TGTGCCAGCAGCGACGGACTGGCTTCGGAGACCCAGTACTTC. Its protein product is CASSDGLASETQYF.

The chain uses TRBV5-8 and TRBJ2-1, with TRBD2 identical over 11 bases. The CDR3 runs to 17 residues. The germline CDR1 and CDR2 sequences are SGHTS and YDEGEE. V lost 4 bases to trimming and J lost 10 bases; unmatched junction nucleotides: 16. The CDR3 loop reads CASSGPGLAVPLGEQFF. The CDR3 bases are TGTGCCAGCAGCGGACCGGGACTAGCGGTTCCCCTCGGGGAGCAGTTCTTC.

This chain connects TRBV14 to TRBJ2-1; 9 bases fit TRBD1. CDR3 length: 15 amino acids. CDR1 is SGHDN, CDR2 FVKESK, per germline. The ends lost 5 bases at V and 7 bases at J; junction bases unmatched: 9. CDR3 in DNA: TGTGCCAGCAGCGATTGGGACAGGGCCATAAATGAGCAGTTCTTC. Its translation: CASSDWDRAINEQFF.

V is TRBV7-9 and J is TRBJ2-1, with 10 bases aligning to TRBD2. CDR3 length: 15 residues. Per the germline V gene, CDR1 is SEHNR and CDR2 is FQNEAQ (reference sequence). Trimming at V came to 6 bases and at J to 4 bases, leaving 6 bases not matched to a gene. CDR3: CASSTGTSDYNEQFF. The DNA for the CDR3 is TGTGCCAGCAGTACCGGGACTAGCGATTACAATGAGCAGTTCTTC.

The chain has TRBV28 and TRBJ1-2; 7 bases line up with TRBD1. J lost 7 bases, V lost 2 bases, and 4 bases had no gene match. The CDR3 length is 13 residues. CDR1 and CDR2 (germline): MDHEN, SYDVKM. CDR3 bases: TGTGCCAGCAGTTTAAGGGACAGAACTGGCTACACCTTC. As protein: CASSLRDRTGYTF.

The CDR3 DNA is TGTGCCAGCAGCTTTCATCTAGCGGGAGGGGTGGGCGAGACCCAGTACTTC. Its translation is CASSFHLAGGVGETQYF. The V call is TRBV7-2, the J call TRBJ2-5, with TRBD2 matching over 12 bases. Germline V CDR1 and CDR2: SGHTA, FQGNSA. Trimming at V came to 3 bases and at J to 5 bases, leaving 10 bases not matched to a gene. The length of the CDR3 is 17 residues.

The V and J genes are TRBV19 and TRBJ1-1, with a tentative D call TRBD1 (5 bases). This CDR3 is built from 15 residues. V lost 1 base to trimming and J lost 1 base, with 10 bases between them. Looked up from germline, CDR1 is LNHDA and CDR2 is SQIVND (reference sequence). The CDR3 DNA reads as TGTGCCAGTAGTATAGTACCAGGGAAGAACACTGAAGCTTTCTTT. It yields the protein CASSIVPGKNTEAFF.

The chain combines TRBV28 with TRBJ2-2; TRBD2 aligns across 13 bases. From germline, CDR1 is MDHEN and CDR2 SYDVKM. The length of the CDR3 is 23 residues. Trimming cost V 3 bases and J 6 bases; bases outside gene matches: 25. CDR3 nucleotides: TGTGCCAGCAGTTTCCCTTACACCCCTAGGGGACTAGCGGGGCCTAAGTCTCCCGGGGAGCTGTTTTTT. Translated: CASSFPYTPRGLAGPKSPGELFF.

V usage is TRBV5-1 and J usage is TRBJ1-5; TRBD1 might be the D (5 bases). Trimming stripped 0 bases from V and 7 bases from J, with 14 bases between. Germline V gene data show CDR1 as SGHRS and CDR2 as YFSETQ. The CDR3 runs to 15 residues. The CDR3 nucleotides read TGCGCCAGCAGCTTGGAGGGGCAGGTGGGCCAGCCCCAGCATTTT. This codes for CASSLEGQVGQPQHF.

The chain has TRBV6-6 and TRBJ1-2, with 9 bases that match TRBD1. V dropped 5 bases and J dropped 4; count of bases not matched to a gene: 8. Germline CDR1 and CDR2: MNHNY and SVGAGI (reference sequence). CDR3 length equals 15 residues. The CDR3 reads CASSHKGTGIYGYTF. The CDR3 DNA follows: TGTGCCAGCAGTCATAAGGGGACAGGGATCTATGGCTACACCTTC.

This clone was found once. The chain's CDR3 is CASSLNRGMNTEAFF. The CDR3, as DNA: TGCGCCAGCAGCTTGAACAGGGGTATGAACACTGAAGCTTTCTTT. J is TRBJ1-1 and V is TRBV5-1; 7 positions agree with TRBD1. The germline CDR1 and CDR2 sequences are SGHRS and YFSETQ. This CDR3 is 15 amino acids long. V shed 1 base, J shed 0 bases, and the junction held 3 bases outside the gene matches.